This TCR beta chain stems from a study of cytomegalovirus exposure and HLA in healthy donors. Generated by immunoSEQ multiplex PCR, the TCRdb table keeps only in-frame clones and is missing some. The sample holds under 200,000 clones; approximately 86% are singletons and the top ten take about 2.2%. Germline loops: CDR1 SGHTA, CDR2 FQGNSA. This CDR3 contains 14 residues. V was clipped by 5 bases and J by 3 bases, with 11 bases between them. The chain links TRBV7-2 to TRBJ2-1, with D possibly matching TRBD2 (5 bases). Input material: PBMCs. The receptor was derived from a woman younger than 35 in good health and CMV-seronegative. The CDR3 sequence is CASSPGRGYNEQFF. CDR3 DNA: TGTGCCAGCAGCCCAGGACGGGGCTACAATGAGCAGTTCTTC.